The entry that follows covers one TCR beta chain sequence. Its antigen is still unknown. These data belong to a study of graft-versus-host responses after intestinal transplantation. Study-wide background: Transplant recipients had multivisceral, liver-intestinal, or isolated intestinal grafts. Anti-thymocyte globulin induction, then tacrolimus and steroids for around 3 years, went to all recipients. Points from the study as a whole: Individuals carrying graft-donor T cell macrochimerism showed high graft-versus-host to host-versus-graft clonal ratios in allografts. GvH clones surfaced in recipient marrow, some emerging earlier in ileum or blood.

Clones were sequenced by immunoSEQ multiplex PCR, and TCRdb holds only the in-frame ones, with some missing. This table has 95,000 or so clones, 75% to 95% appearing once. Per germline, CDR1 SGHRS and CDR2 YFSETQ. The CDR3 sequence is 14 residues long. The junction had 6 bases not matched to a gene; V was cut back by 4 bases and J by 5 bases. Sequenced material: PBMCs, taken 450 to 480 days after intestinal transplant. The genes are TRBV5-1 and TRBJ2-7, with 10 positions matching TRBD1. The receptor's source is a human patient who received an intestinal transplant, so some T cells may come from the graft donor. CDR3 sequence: CASSRDRGSNEQYF. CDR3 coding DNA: TGCGCCAGCAGCCGGGACAGGGGCTCGAACGAGCAGTACTTC.